This passage covers 27 T cell receptor beta chains from one sample sequenced in a study of glioma-infiltrating T cells after dendritic cell vaccination (dated by TCRdb to about 2016). The library was made by the immunoSEQ multiplex PCR assay. As stored in TCRdb, this immuneACCESS dataset retains in-frame rearrangements with V and J assigned. A fraction of the clones does not appear; measured against another copy, unresolved V genes explain less than half of the discrepancy, and the remainder lacks a known reason. The sample yields over 75,000 clones; roughly four fifths were counted once. The leading ten clones occupy around 2.2% of the sample. Explained via the paper, the time point label denotes: after dendritic cell vaccination, including at tumor progression/relapse. Sequences were derived from blood, sampled after dendritic cell vaccination. These receptors all stem from a human donor with glioblastoma.

This clone was seen a single time. The chain employs TRBV19 and TRBJ2-2; perhaps TRBD2 as D (5 bases). This CDR3 region has 12 residues. The V gene's germline CDR1 is LNHDA and CDR2 SQIVND (reference sequence). Trimming shortened V by 1 base and J by 11 bases, and 8 bases separated the two germline ends. The CDR3 DNA sequence: TGTGCCAGTAGTATAGGCGGGTCAGAGCTGTTTTTT. Its protein product is CASSIGGSELFF.

The chain uses TRBV5-1 and TRBJ1-2, with D tentatively TRBD1 (6 bases). CDR3 length: 15 amino acids. The germline V gene has CDR1 SGHRS and CDR2 YFSETQ. Trimming shortened V by 0 bases and J by 2 bases, and 11 bases separated the two germline ends. DNA for the CDR3: TGCGCCAGCAGCTTGGTCAGGGGACAAAACTATGGCTACACCTTC. Translation: CASSLVRGQNYGYTF.

The genes are TRBV5-6 and TRBJ2-7, with 8 bases identical to TRBD1. Trimming cost V 1 base and J 5 bases; bases outside gene matches: 8. The CDR3 is made up of 15 amino acids. The germline gives CDR1 SGHDT, CDR2 YYEEEE. The CDR3 DNA follows: TGTGCCAGCAGCTTGATTTCCAGGGGGCAGGACGAGCAGTACGTC. Its translation is CASSLISRGQDEQYV.

The J gene is TRBJ2-3, the V gene TRBV9; 10 positions match TRBD1. Trimming cost V 0 bases and J 2 bases; bases outside gene matches: 3. Germline CDR1 reads SGDLS; CDR2 reads YYNGEE. The CDR3 length is 16 residues. Here the CDR3 DNA reads TGTGCCAGCAGCGTAGTTGGGACAGGGGACACAGATACGCAGTATTTT. This codes for CASSVVGTGDTDTQYF.

The CDR3 DNA is TGTGCCAGCAGCCCGGGGACAGCGGATGGCTACACCTTC. Translation: CASSPGTADGYTF. The rearrangement joins TRBV7-3 to TRBJ1-2; 7 bases are a match to TRBD1. Germline lookup yields CDR1 SGHTA and CDR2 FQGTGA. Unmatched junction bases numbered 6, after V lost 5 bases and J lost 6 bases. CDR3 length equals 13 residues.

The chain employs TRBV10-3 and TRBJ1-2, with D maybe TRBD1 (5 bases). This CDR3 has 16 amino acids. The germline gives CDR1 ENHRY, CDR2 SYGVKD. Trimming cost V 0 bases and J 8 bases, with 19 bases left between them. This chain's CDR3 is CAISESSFAGGNGYTF. The DNA for the CDR3 is TGTGCCATCAGTGAGTCGAGTTTCGCCGGGGGAAACGGCTACACCTTC.

V usage is TRBV30 and J usage is TRBJ1-1, with D possibly TRBD1 on 6 matching bases. Germline assignment: CDR1 GTSNPN and CDR2 SVGIG (reference sequence). V was trimmed by 6 bases and J by 4 bases, leaving 21 bases between them. This CDR3 has 15 residues. DNA for the CDR3: TGTGCCTGTCAAATTGGGGGGGGCTCGGGCACTGAAGCTTTCTTT. It is translated as CACQIGGGSGTEAFF. The variable domain in full, with the rest retrieved from reference TRBV30 and TRBJ1-1, is SQTIHQWPATLVQPVGSPLSLECTVEGTSNPNLYWYRQAAGRGLQLLFYSVGIGQISSEVPQNLSASRPQDRQFILSSKKLLLSDSGFYLCACQIGGGSGTEAFFGQGTRLTVV.

This chain joins TRBV5-1 and TRBJ1-3, with 7 bases that match TRBD1. With 3 bases clipped from V and 2 bases from J, the junction kept 2 bases outside the gene matches. The CDR3 spans 14 residues. Germline assignment: CDR1 SGHRS and CDR2 YFSETQ. The CDR3 protein is CASSWGTAGNTIYF. CDR3 DNA sequence: TGCGCCAGCAGCTGGGGGACAGCTGGAAACACCATATATTTT.

The gene calls are TRBV9 and TRBJ2-3; a weak D match, TRBD2 (6 bases). The CDR3 runs 14 residues. Germline V gene data show CDR1 as SGDLS and CDR2 as YYNGEE. V was trimmed by 4 bases and J by 2 bases, leaving 11 bases between them. Here the CDR3 reads CASSPGLSTDTQYF. CDR3 bases: TGTGCCAGCAGCCCTGGACTATCCACAGATACGCAGTATTTT. The variable domain in full, completed from reference TRBV9 and TRBJ2-3, reads DSGVTQTPKHLITATGQRVTLRCSPRSGDLSVYWYQQSLDQGLQFLIQYYNGEERAKGNILERFSAQQFPDLHSELNLSSLELGDSALYFCASSPGLSTDTQYFGPGTRLTVL.

The V gene is TRBV5-1, the J gene TRBJ1-5; 7 positions match TRBD1. This CDR3 spans 14 amino acids. Trimming took 1 base from V and 6 from J; bases not matched to a gene: 4. The germline V gene encodes CDR1 SGHRS and CDR2 YFSETQ. CDR3: CASSLSGDSQPQHF. CDR3 DNA: TGCGCCAGCAGCTTGTCTGGGGACAGTCAGCCCCAGCATTTT.

The J gene is TRBJ2-5, the V gene TRBV5-1, with 9 bases lining up with TRBD2. V gave up 0 bases and J gave up 1 base; unmatched junction bases: 4. The germline CDR1 and CDR2 sequences are SGHRS and YFSETQ. The CDR3 runs 16 residues. The chain's CDR3 is CASSLDLSGSQETQYF. In nucleotides, the CDR3 is TGCGCCAGCAGCTTGGATCTTAGCGGGAGCCAAGAGACCCAGTACTTC.

This sequence joins TRBV29-1 and TRBJ1-1; D might be TRBD1 (5 bases). Germline V gene lookup returns CDR1 SQVTM and CDR2 ANQGSEA. The CDR3 is 13 residues long. Trimming cost V 7 bases and J 0 bases, with 12 bases left between them. As DNA, the CDR3 is TGCAGCGATCTTTCGGACATGAACACTGAAGCTTTCTTT. It codes for CSDLSDMNTEAFF.

This chain connects TRBV28 to TRBJ2-7; 8 bases agree with TRBD1. Germline loops: CDR1 MDHEN, CDR2 SYDVKM. CDR3 length: 15 amino acids. V trimming: 6 bases; J trimming: 0 bases; junction bases outside the gene matches: 7. The CDR3 nucleotides read TGTGCCAGCAGAACAGGGACAGGCGGCTCCTACGAGCAGTACGTC. Protein product: CASRTGTGGSYEQYV.

The chain links TRBV18 to TRBJ1-2; 7 nucleotides line up with TRBD1. The CDR3 is 15 residues long. CDR1 KGHSH and CDR2 LQKENI come from the germline V gene. Losses at the gene ends were 0 bases for V and 8 bases for J; bases not matched to a gene: 9. In DNA form, the CDR3 reads TGTGCCAGCTCACCACCGGTTACAGGGGCCTGGGGCTACACCTTC. Protein: CASSPPVTGAWGYTF.

This chain connects TRBV27 to TRBJ1-2, with 7 nucleotides matching TRBD1. The CDR3 has 16 amino acids. The germline gives CDR1 MNHEY, CDR2 SMNVEV (reference sequence). J lost 4 bases, V lost 5 bases, and 13 bases had no gene match. DNA of the CDR3: TGTGCCAGCAGTACGACAGGGTCCGCTAACCTCTATGGCTACACCTTC. Amino acid sequence: CASSTTGSANLYGYTF.

The chain links TRBV5-1 to TRBJ2-3, with 8 bases aligning to TRBD1. Germline CDR1 SGHRS, CDR2 YFSETQ. V gave up 1 base and J gave up 0 bases; unmatched junction bases: 4. The CDR3 has 16 amino acids. CDR3 DNA sequence: TGCGCCAGCAGCTTGTTCGGGGACAGGAGCACAGATACGCAGTATTTT. Its translation is CASSLFGDRSTDTQYF.

J is TRBJ2-1 and V is TRBV7-3; 8 bases agree with TRBD2. The CDR3 consists of 15 residues. Germline assignment: CDR1 SGHTA and CDR2 FQGTGA. Unmatched junction bases numbered 10, after V lost 5 bases and J lost 7 bases. The CDR3 reads CASSDKAGVGNEQFF. In DNA form, the CDR3 reads TGTGCCAGCAGCGATAAAGCGGGAGTGGGGAATGAGCAGTTCTTC.

The V and J genes are TRBV18 and TRBJ1-2, with 7 nucleotides matching TRBD1. The length of the CDR3 is 14 residues. V lost 6 bases, J lost 0 bases, and 4 bases stayed unmatched. CDR1 and CDR2 (germline): KGHSH, LQKENI. The DNA of the CDR3 is TGTGCCAGCTCCCCTGACAGGGCTAACTATGGCTACACCTTC. Translated: CASSPDRANYGYTF.

A single count supports this clone. V gene TRBV10-3 combines with J gene TRBJ1-5; D perhaps matches TRBD1 (6 bases). The CDR3 is made up of 14 amino acids. Trimming stripped 5 bases from V and 0 bases from J, with 8 bases between. Germline V gives CDR1 ENHRY, CDR2 SYGVKD. CDR3 protein: CAISSGVSNQPQHF. CDR3 coding DNA: TGTGCCATCAGTTCAGGGGTTAGCAATCAGCCCCAGCATTTT.

The V and J genes are TRBV19 and TRBJ2-2; TRBD1 aligns across 7 bases. Germline trimming cut 5 bases from V and 6 bases from J; bases unmatched to any gene: 15. Germline CDR1 LNHDA, CDR2 SQIVND (reference sequence). The CDR3 totals 17 residues. DNA for the CDR3: TGTGCCAGTAGTCGAAGAACAGGGGCCGGATACCCCGGGGAGCTGTTTTTT. It specifies CASSRRTGAGYPGELFF.

This chain connects TRBV18 to TRBJ2-7; TRBD1 is a possible D gene (6 bases). This CDR3 spans 15 amino acids. Between the trimmed V and J ends, which lost 6 bases and 0 bases, there was a span of 15 bases. Germline CDR1 and CDR2: KGHSH and LQKENI. The CDR3 here is CASSHRDTLSYEQYF. The CDR3 DNA is TGTGCCAGCTCTCACCGGGACACCCTCTCCTACGAGCAGTACTTC. The whole variable domain, filled in from reference TRBV18 and TRBJ2-7, reads NAGVMQNPRHLVRRRGQEARLRCSPMKGHSHVYWYRQLPEEGLKFMVYLQKENIIDESGMPKERFSAEFPKEGPSILRIQQVVRGDSAAYFCASSHRDTLSYEQYFGPGTRLTVT.

The rearrangement links TRBV15 to TRBJ2-6; D gene unclear. This CDR3 contains 14 residues. Germline lookup yields CDR1 LNHNV and CDR2 YYDKDF (reference sequence). The V gene lost 3 bases and the J gene lost 0 bases, with 3 bases spanning the gap. The CDR3 sequence is CATSSRSGANVLTF. CDR3 DNA sequence: TGTGCCACCAGCAGTCGCTCTGGGGCCAACGTCCTGACTTTC.

This clone was recorded once. The CDR3 sequence is CASSLWGSPGNYGYTF. DNA of the CDR3: TGTGCCAGCAGCTTATGGGGATCCCCGGGGAACTATGGCTACACCTTC. The chain has TRBV7-9 and TRBJ1-2; D call uncertain. The germline CDR1 and CDR2 sequences are SEHNR and FQNEAQ (reference sequence). This CDR3 comprises 16 residues. V gave up 2 bases and J gave up 2 bases, with 15 bases separating them.

The table lists this clone with a few counts. The chain is built from TRBV7-2 and TRBJ1-3, with 7 nucleotides matching TRBD1. The junction had 7 bases not matched to a gene; V was cut back by 1 base and J by 4 bases. The germline CDR1 and CDR2 sequences are SGHTA and FQGNSA. This CDR3 region has 16 residues. The CDR3 coding sequence is TGTGCCAGCAGCTTAGTAGAAGGGGGCGCAGGAAACACCATATATTTT. This gives the protein CASSLVEGGAGNTIYF.

V is TRBV28 and J is TRBJ1-2; D perhaps matches TRBD1 (6 bases). The length of the CDR3 is 13 residues. Germline CDR1 and CDR2: MDHEN and SYDVKM. V lost 7 bases and J 7 bases, leaving 16 bases between the germline ends. The CDR3 region is CASTSQQGSGYTF. The CDR3, as DNA: TGTGCCAGCACCTCGCAACAGGGTAGTGGCTACACCTTC.

The genes are TRBV6-1 and TRBJ2-2, with D possibly matching TRBD1 (5 bases). The V end lost 7 bases, the J end lost 4 bases, and 13 bases lay between the germline ends. The CDR3 loop spans 14 amino acids. CDR1 and CDR2 from the germline V gene are MNHNS and SASEGT. CDR3 loop: CASTYRTSTGELFF. The CDR3 DNA is TGTGCCAGCACTTACAGGACCAGCACCGGGGAGCTGTTTTTT.

This clone was counted between two and nine times. The chain joins TRBV7-9 to TRBJ2-6; no clear D gene. Germline V lookup: CDR1 SEHNR, CDR2 FQNEAQ (reference sequence). CDR3 length: 17 amino acids. V was shortened by 5 bases and J by 2 bases, with 16 bases between the two germline ends. The CDR3 nucleotides are TGTGCCAGCAGCCCCCCTATGCCTGGGCCTGGGGCCAACGTCCTGACTTTC. Encoded protein: CASSPPMPGPGANVLTF.